The rows below give T cell receptor beta chains drawn from one sample of a study of blood T cell repertoires in COVID-19. Repertoires were generated with immunoSEQ multiplex PCR, while TCRdb's copy carries only in-frame clones and drops some. The sample consists of about 130,000 clones, around 80% of them appearing once. What was sequenced was peripheral blood. These TCRs come from a woman aged 60-70 years with acute or convalescent COVID-19. Both conserved end residues are part of each CDR3. The D gene is left open where the match is weak. Rows give clone size only sometimes, using once, few, many, or a class for an expanded clone.

CDR3	DNA	J	size	D	V
CASTPGPFVSYEQYF	TGTGCCAGCACCCCAGGGCCTTTCGTCTCCTACGAGCAGTACTTC	TRBJ2-7	NA	NA	TRBV28
CASSLTGAQPQHF	TGTGCCAGCAGTTTAACAGGGGCCCAGCCCCAGCATTTT	TRBJ1-5	few	TRBD1	TRBV12-3/TRBV12-4
CASSMGTVAGYTF	TGTGCCAGTAGTATGGGGACAGTGGCGGGCTACACCTTC	TRBJ1-2	NA	TRBD1	TRBV19
CASSSGQENTEAFF	TGTGCCAGCTCATCGGGACAGGAGAACACTGAAGCTTTCTTT	TRBJ1-1	NA	TRBD1	TRBV18
CATSDLNSPKTGPSYEQYF	TGTGCCACCAGTGATTTAAACTCCCCAAAGACAGGGCCTTCCTACGAGCAGTACTTC	TRBJ2-7	NA	TRBD1	TRBV24-1
CASVRQGVLANYGYTF	TGTGCCAGCGTGAGACAGGGGGTCCTAGCTAACTATGGCTACACCTTC	TRBJ1-2	NA	TRBD1	TRBV5-6
CASSFQAGEAFF	TGTGCCAGCAGTTTTCAGGCCGGTGAAGCTTTCTTT	TRBJ1-1	NA	NA	TRBV12-3/TRBV12-4
CASSLDRTSGSDTQYF	TGTGCCAGCAGCTTAGACAGGACTAGCGGTTCAGATACGCAGTATTTT	TRBJ2-3	once	TRBD2	TRBV7-2
CASSSQQGWNQPQHF	TGTGCCAGCAGTTCTCAACAGGGGTGGAATCAGCCCCAGCATTTT	TRBJ1-5	NA	TRBD1	TRBV7-2
CASSRGLGETYEQYF	TGTGCCAGCAGCCGTGGACTTGGTGAGACCTACGAGCAGTACTTC	TRBJ2-7	NA	NA	TRBV14
CASRSSGQGSYEQYF	TGTGCCAGCCGTAGTTCGGGACAGGGTTCCTACGAGCAGTACTTC	TRBJ2-7	NA	TRBD1	TRBV27
CASSVRGGTDTQYF	TGCGCCAGCAGTGTACGGGGAGGGACAGATACGCAGTATTTT	TRBJ2-3	few	TRBD2	TRBV10-2
CASSLAASRVYSNQPQHF	TGTGCCAGCAGCTTAGCCGCAAGCCGCGTCTATAGCAATCAGCCCCAGCATTTT	TRBJ1-5	NA	NA	TRBV7-6
CASRPRQGTNYGYTF	TGTGCCAGCAGACCCAGACAGGGTACTAACTATGGCTACACCTTC	TRBJ1-2	NA	TRBD1	TRBV6-5
CSASLQETQYF	TGCAGTGCTAGCCTCCAAGAGACCCAGTACTTC	TRBJ2-5	NA	NA	TRBV20-1
CASSSPRTGYGYTF	TGTGCCAGCAGTTCACCCCGGACAGGCTATGGCTACACCTTC	TRBJ1-2	NA	TRBD1	TRBV6-2/TRBV6-3
CASSSGTGNNQPQHF	TGTGCCAGTAGTTCAGGGACAGGGAATAATCAGCCCCAGCATTTT	TRBJ1-5	NA	TRBD1	TRBV19
CASSEGAKEQFF	TGCGCCAGCAGTGAGGGAGCTAAAGAGCAGTTCTTC	TRBJ2-1	NA	NA	TRBV10-2
CSASRGQPQHF	TGCAGTGCTAGCCGGGGACAGCCCCAGCATTTT	TRBJ1-5	NA	NA	TRBV20-1
CASTPARGNREKLFF	TGTGCCAGCACTCCAGCGAGAGGGAATCGTGAAAAACTGTTTTTT	TRBJ1-4	NA	NA	TRBV28
CASREQLAGDTQYF	TGCGCCAGCAGGGAACAACTAGCGGGGGATACGCAGTATTTT	TRBJ2-3	NA	TRBD2	TRBV10-2
CAWKRLINEKLFF	TGTGCCTGGAAGAGACTAATTAATGAAAAACTGTTTTTT	TRBJ1-4	NA	NA	TRBV30
CASSLAQGAPLHF	TGTGCCAGCAGTTTAGCGCAGGGCGCACCCCTCCACTTT	TRBJ1-6	NA	NA	TRBV12-3/TRBV12-4
CASSYSTTGASEAFF	TGTGCCAGCAGTTACTCTACGACAGGGGCCTCTGAAGCTTTCTTT	TRBJ1-1	NA	TRBD1	TRBV6-5
CASSLQGSGNGQPQHF	TGTGCCAGCAGCCTTCAAGGGTCCGGGAATGGTCAGCCCCAGCATTTT	TRBJ1-5	NA	NA	TRBV3-1/TRBV3-2
CASSSPPGGKDSNTEAFF	TGTGCCAGCAGCTCCCCGCCGGGGGGGAAAGATTCTAACACTGAAGCTTTCTTT	TRBJ1-1	NA	NA	TRBV5-4
CASSITGWDEQFF	TGCGCCAGCAGTATCACAGGATGGGATGAGCAGTTCTTC	TRBJ2-1	NA	NA	TRBV5-1
CASIGVDYGYTF	TGTGCCAGCATAGGGGTGGACTATGGCTACACCTTC	TRBJ1-2	NA	NA	TRBV5-6
CASSFTGQKETQYF	TGCGCCAGCAGCTTCACAGGGCAGAAAGAGACCCAGTACTTC	TRBJ2-5	NA	NA	TRBV5-1
CASSFRGGNNEQFF	TGTGCCAGCAGTTTCCGGGGGGGCAACAATGAGCAGTTCTTC	TRBJ2-1	NA	TRBD2	TRBV6-1
CSVRAGPRGYTEAFF	TGCAGCGTTCGGGCAGGCCCCCGCGGGTACACTGAAGCTTTCTTT	TRBJ1-1	NA	NA	TRBV29-1